This T cell receptor beta chain was sequenced in a study of T cell changes during pregnancy in multiple sclerosis. Sequencing used immunoSEQ multiplex PCR; TCRdb keeps in-frame clones, though not all of them. The table has fewer than 40,000 clones, 75% to 90% seen once. CDR3 length: 15 residues. The germline gives CDR1 SGHTA, CDR2 FQGTGA. Trimming removed 3 bases from V and 4 bases from J; junction bases left unmatched: 2. V usage is TRBV7-3 and J usage is TRBJ2-3; TRBD2 aligns across 12 bases. The source was CD8+ T cells from peripheral blood mononuclear cells, collected after pregnancy. The sequence derives from a female donor with multiple sclerosis, enrolled in a pregnancy study. The CDR3: CASSFTSGGSDTQYF. The CDR3 DNA reads TGTGCCAGCAGCTTTACTAGCGGGGGGTCAGATACGCAGTATTTT.